The text below deals with one T cell receptor (beta chain). Germline V gives CDR1 MNHEY, CDR2 SMNVEV (reference sequence). V lost 5 bases, J lost 5 bases, and 16 bases lay in between. The CDR3 covers 15 residues. The data belong to a study of blood T cell repertoires in COVID-19. Sequencing used immunoSEQ multiplex PCR; TCRdb keeps in-frame clones, though not all of them. The sample includes about 45,000 clones, roughly nine tenths of them seen just once. The TCR sequence derives from a human donor in a cohort sampled during active COVID-19. Input material: peripheral blood. The chain has TRBV27 and TRBJ2-4, with TRBD1 as a possible D gene (6 bases). The CDR3 region is CASSPIQGRENIQYF. In nucleotides, the CDR3 is TGTGCCAGCAGTCCCATACAGGGTAGGGAAAACATTCAGTACTTC.